This T cell receptor (beta chain) derives from a study of T-cell memory formation after mild COVID-19. Whole-study results and caveats: Contracting clones localized mainly to CM and EM when CD4+ and mainly to EMRA when CD8+.

On this clonotype: Its antigen is still unknown.

TCRdb called the 5' RACE reads again in MiXCR, with one record for every CDR3 protein. The sample contains around 65,000 distinct CDR3 sequences, over 8.5% of which appear only once. The specimen was PBMCs or a T cell subset sorted from them (not recorded which). The clonotype was recovered from a man aged 18 to 35 who had mild COVID-19 (a few samples of this study predate the infection). Cell type and time point are not known.

CDR3 amino acids: CASSFMTSNTGELFF. As DNA, the CDR3 is TGCGCCAGCAGCTTCATGACATCGAACACCGGGGAGCTGTTTTTT. V and J are TRBV5-1 and TRBJ2-2, with D uncertain. This CDR3 is 15 amino acids long. The V gene lost 2 bases and the J gene lost 0 bases, with 8 bases spanning the gap. The V gene's germline CDR1 is SGHRS and CDR2 YFSETQ.